This T cell receptor (beta chain) originates from a study of blood T cell repertoires in COVID-19 (dated by TCRdb to the early 2020s). Broadly, across the study: Samples from collaborators originated in the United States, Italy and Spain and spanned both the acute and convalescent phases of COVID-19. HLA class I and class II types, where available, came from metadata supplied by the sample provider rather than from assay-based typing. The samples were drawn from the first 160 participants of the ongoing ImmuneRACE study and from 1,254 subjects provided by 6 global collaborators. Sample metadata almost always included a de-identified subject ID, COVID-19 status, age in years and sex. The material from the prospective study consisted of cDNA or gDNA derived from T cells, B-cell-depleted T cells, or PBMCs. The repertoires were made available in a free public database intended to serve as a resource for research on the immune response to SARS-CoV-2. The dataset comprised deeply sampled blood TCRbeta repertoires from subjects exposed to, actively infected with, or recovered from COVID-19. What the study reported, not specific to this receptor: How much clinical and demographic metadata was included differed by source and by participant, and the metadata was provided uncurated.

A distance of 18 bases separates the germline ends of V and J, which lose 5 bases and 8 bases respectively. The germline V gene encodes CDR1 MNHEY and CDR2 SMNVEV (reference sequence). From the cysteine up to the phenylalanine, the CDR3 has a length of 15 residues. The CDR3 DNA has 45 bases and is translated from base 1. Turning to this clone: Its antigen has not been determined. Base qualities are missing; no much larger clone stands one base away.

At one collaborating source in Seattle, patients were enrolled during active infection and were followed longitudinally through the course of disease. Each collaborating institution followed its own protocols to collect whole blood in K2EDTA tubes. For TCRbeta analysis, collaborators shipped samples as frozen whole blood, isolated PBMCs, or DNA extracted from either of those sample types. TCRbeta CDR3 regions were amplified from genomic DNA by means of the immunoSEQ Assay, a bias-controlled multiplex PCR. Regarding the original processing steps: The number of nucleated cells in each sample was estimated by amplification of reference gene primers within the assay. Sequence reads were collapsed and filtered to measure the absolute abundance of every unique TCRbeta CDR3 rearrangement. Productive Simpson clonality was computed per sample as the square root of Simpson's diversity index over productive rearrangements. This immuneACCESS table, as held by TCRdb, lists in-frame sequences with V and J called but not all clones. Of the missing ones, under half trace to an unresolved V gene in checked studies; the others have no known cause. V and J calls and clone size come straight from that table; D and trimming were deduced from the DNA. This sample is represented by under 200,000 clones; around 86% of them were singletons. Around 2.5% of the sample goes to the ten largest clones.

Sequencing was performed on peripheral blood. The rearrangement combines TRBV27 with TRBJ1-4; possibly the D gene is TRBD1, per 5 matching bases. The source is a woman of 80 years or more with COVID-19, enrolled during active disease. CDR3 reads: CASSPGPTGVEKLFF. The nucleotides read TGTGCCAGCAGTCCCGGACCGACGGGGGTCGAAAAACTGTTTTTT. Supplemented by the reference TRBV27 and TRBJ1-4 proteins around the CDR3, the complete variable domain is EAQVTQNPRYLITVTGKKLTVTCSQNMNHEYMSWYRQDPGLGLRQIYYSMNVEVTDKGDVPEGYKVSRKEKRNFPLILESPSPNQTSLYFCASSPGPTGVEKLFFGSGTQLSVL.